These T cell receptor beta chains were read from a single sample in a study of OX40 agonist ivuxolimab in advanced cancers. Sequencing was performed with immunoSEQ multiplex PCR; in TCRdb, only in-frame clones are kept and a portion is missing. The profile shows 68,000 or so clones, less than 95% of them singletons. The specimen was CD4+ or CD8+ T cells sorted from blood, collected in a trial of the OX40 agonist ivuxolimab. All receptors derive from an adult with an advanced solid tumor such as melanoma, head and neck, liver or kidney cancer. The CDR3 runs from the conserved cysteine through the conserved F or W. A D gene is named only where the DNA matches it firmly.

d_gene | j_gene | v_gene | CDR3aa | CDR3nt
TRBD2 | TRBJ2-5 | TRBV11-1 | CASSSRLAEETQYF | TGTGCCAGCAGCTCCCGACTAGCGGAAGAGACCCAGTACTTC
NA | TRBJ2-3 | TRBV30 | CAWYRDPTDTQYF | TGTGCCTGGTACCGGGACCCCACAGATACGCAGTATTTT
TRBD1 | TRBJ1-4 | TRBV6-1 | CASSVNRGRGEKLFF | TGTGCCAGCAGTGTGAACAGGGGGCGTGGGGAAAAACTGTTTTTT
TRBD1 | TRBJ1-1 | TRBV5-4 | CASSLERGPNTEAFF | TGTGCCAGCAGCTTGGAGAGGGGGCCGAACACTGAAGCTTTCTTT
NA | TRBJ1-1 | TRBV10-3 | CAISESGGLNTEAFF | TGTGCCATCAGTGAGTCTGGAGGGTTAAACACTGAAGCTTTCTTT
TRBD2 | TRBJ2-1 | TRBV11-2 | CACLGGRAYNEQFF | TGTGCTTGCCTGGGGGGGAGGGCCTACAATGAGCAGTTCTTC
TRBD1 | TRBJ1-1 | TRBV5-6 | CASSFYGTGNTEAFF | TGTGCCAGCAGCTTTTACGGGACAGGGAACACTGAAGCTTTCTTT
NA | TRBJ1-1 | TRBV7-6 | CASSSRGPAEAFF | TGTGCCAGCAGCTCAAGAGGGCCCGCTGAAGCTTTCTTT
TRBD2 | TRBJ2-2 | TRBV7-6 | CASGEGHTGELFF | TGTGCCAGCGGGGAGGGTCACACCGGGGAGCTGTTTTTT
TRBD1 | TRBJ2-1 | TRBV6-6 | CASSNGDRDYNEQFF | TGTGCCAGCAGTAACGGAGACAGGGACTACAATGAGCAGTTCTTC
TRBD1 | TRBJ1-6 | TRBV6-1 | CASSVGQGNSPLHF | TGTGCCAGCAGTGTGGGACAGGGTAATTCACCCCTCCACTTT